The 6 T cell receptor beta chains below come from one sample, sequenced in a study of blood T cell repertoires in COVID-19. Measured with immunoSEQ multiplex PCR; TCRdb has only the in-frame clones, and not every one. The sample records 110,000 to 150,000 clones, around 90% being singletons. The sample consisted of peripheral blood. These receptors came from a man in his 70s with acute or convalescent COVID-19.

The chain combines TRBV9 with TRBJ2-7, with D possibly matching TRBD1 (6 bases). CDR3 length: 13 amino acids. Germline V gives CDR1 SGDLS, CDR2 YYNGEE. Trimming pared 1 base from V and 7 bases from J, leaving 12 bases between. The CDR3 DNA is TGTGCCAGCAGCGTACGGGACAAGTGGGAGCAGTACTTC. Encoded protein: CASSVRDKWEQYF. The variable domain in full, completed from reference TRBV9 and TRBJ2-7, reads DSGVTQTPKHLITATGQRVTLRCSPRSGDLSVYWYQQSLDQGLQFLIQYYNGEERAKGNILERFSAQQFPDLHSELNLSSLELGDSALYFCASSVRDKWEQYFGPGTRLTVT.

The chain has TRBV4-1 and TRBJ1-1; weak D call: TRBD1 (5 bases). Germline assignment: CDR1 MGHRA and CDR2 YSYEKL. The CDR3 extends over 13 amino acids. V lost 3 bases to trimming and J lost 1 base, with 6 bases between them. The chain's CDR3 is CASSQGGNTEAFF. CDR3 nucleotides: TGCGCCAGCAGCCAGGGGGGGAACACTGAAGCTTTCTTT.

This rearrangement joins TRBV19 to TRBJ1-4, with D uncertain. Germline values: CDR1 LNHDA, CDR2 SQIVND (reference sequence). The CDR3 is 16 amino acids. V shed 6 bases and J shed 7 bases, with 21 bases lying between them. This CDR3 reads CASSTEEAGRSEKLFF. The CDR3 DNA sequence: TGTGCCAGTAGCACCGAGGAGGCGGGGAGGAGTGAAAAACTGTTTTTT.

As DNA, the CDR3 is TGTGCCACCAAGCGGGAGAGTGGCGCAGATACGCAGTATTTT. Translated: CATKRESGADTQYF. This chain links TRBV7-2 with TRBJ2-3; the match to TRBD2 covers 8 bases. Germline loops: CDR1 SGHTA, CDR2 FQGNSA. V dropped 10 bases and J dropped 4; count of bases not matched to a gene: 10. This CDR3 is built from 14 residues.

This chain joins TRBV10-3 and TRBJ1-1; D is perhaps TRBD1 (6 bases). Germline V gene sequence: CDR1 ENHRY, CDR2 SYGVKD. Trimming removed 4 bases from V and 2 bases from J, with 14 bases in between. The CDR3 sequence is 15 residues long. The CDR3 DNA is TGTGCCATCAGTGGAAGACAGGAGGTTAACACTGAAGCTTTCTTT. It yields the protein CAISGRQEVNTEAFF.

V gene TRBV5-6 combines with J gene TRBJ2-7, with D perhaps TRBD2 (5 bases). The CDR3 extends over 16 amino acids. V lost 3 bases to trimming and J lost 0 bases, with 16 bases between them. The germline CDR1 and CDR2 sequences are SGHDT and YYEEEE. In nucleotides, the CDR3 is TGTGCCAGCAGCTCCACCGGGAAGTCGTTCTCCTACGAGCAGTACTTC. Translation gives CASSSTGKSFSYEQYF.